This T cell receptor beta chain was sequenced in a study of blood T cell repertoires in COVID-19. Whole-study context: COVID-19 samples collected from the United States, Italy and Spain covered acute and convalescent phases.

Repertoires were generated with immunoSEQ multiplex PCR, while TCRdb's copy carries only in-frame clones and drops some. The sample includes approximately 120,000 clones, about 94% of them seen just once. The CDR3 runs to 16 residues. Germline assignment: CDR1 SGHRS and CDR2 YFSETQ. Trimming took off 4 bases at V and 1 base at J, with 17 bases between the two ends. Sequencing was done on a sample of peripheral blood. This TCR derives from a man aged 45-65 years with COVID-19, enrolled during active disease. The genes are TRBV5-1 and TRBJ1-1; a possible D gene is TRBD1 (6 bases). In DNA, the CDR3 is TGCGCCAGCAGCATTGGACAGACCCTCTCGAACACTGAAGCTTTCTTT. This encodes CASSIGQTLSNTEAFF. The complete variable domain, with remaining parts taken from reference TRBV5-1 and TRBJ1-1, reads KAGVTQTPRYLIKTRGQQVTLSCSPISGHRSVSWYQQTPGQGLQFLFEYFSETQRNKGNFPGRFSGRQFSNSRSEMNVSTLELGDSALYLCASSIGQTLSNTEAFFGQGTRLTVV.